One TCR beta chain is described in this entry. Vbeta (60) and Jbeta (13) primers were used in the PCR. The method was immunoSEQ multiplex PCR; TCRdb's version includes in-frame clones alone and lacks a portion of them. The sample has about 57,000 clones; approximately 83% are singletons. J gave up 4 bases and V 3 bases, and 5 bases lay outside the gene matches. CDR3 length: 15 residues. CDR1 MNHNS and CDR2 SASEGT come from the germline V gene. This record belongs to a study of cytomegalovirus exposure and HLA in healthy donors. This sequence joins TRBV6-1 and TRBJ2-7; 11 bases are shared with TRBD2. Input material: PBMCs. This sequence originates from a man aged 25-40 years in good health and CMV-seronegative. The DNA of the CDR3 is TGTGCCAGCAGTGAGCTGCCTAGCGGGGGGTACGAGCAGTACTTC. This sequence encodes CASSELPSGGYEQYF.